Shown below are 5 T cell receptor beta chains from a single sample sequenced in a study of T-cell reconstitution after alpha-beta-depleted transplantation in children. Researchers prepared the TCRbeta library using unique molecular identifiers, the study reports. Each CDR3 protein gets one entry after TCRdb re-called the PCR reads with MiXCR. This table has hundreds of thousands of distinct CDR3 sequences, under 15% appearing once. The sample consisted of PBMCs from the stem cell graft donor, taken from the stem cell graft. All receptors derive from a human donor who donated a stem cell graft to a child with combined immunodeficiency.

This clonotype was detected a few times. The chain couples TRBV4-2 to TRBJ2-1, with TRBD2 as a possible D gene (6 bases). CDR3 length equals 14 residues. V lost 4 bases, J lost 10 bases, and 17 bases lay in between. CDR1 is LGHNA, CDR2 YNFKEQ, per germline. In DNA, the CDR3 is TGTGCCAGCAGCCTACCGTCCCTGGCGGGGGAGCAGTTCTTC. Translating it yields CASSLPSLAGEQFF.

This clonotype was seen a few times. The CDR3 bases are TGTGCCAGCACCAGGACTAGCGGGACGGATAATGAGCAGTTCTTC. It yields the protein CASTRTSGTDNEQFF. The gene calls are TRBV3-1 and TRBJ2-1, with 12 bases identical to TRBD2. Germline CDR1 and CDR2: LGHDT and YNNKEL (reference sequence). This CDR3 is 15 amino acids long. V gave up 7 bases and J gave up 7 bases; unmatched junction bases: 8.

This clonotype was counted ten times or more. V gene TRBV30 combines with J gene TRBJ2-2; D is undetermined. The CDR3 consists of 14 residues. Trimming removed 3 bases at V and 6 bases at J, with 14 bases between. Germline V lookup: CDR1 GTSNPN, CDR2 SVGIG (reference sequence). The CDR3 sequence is CAWSDGGWAGELFF. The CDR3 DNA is TGTGCCTGGAGCGATGGTGGATGGGCCGGGGAGCTGTTTTTT. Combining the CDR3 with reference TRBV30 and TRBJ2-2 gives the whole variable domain SQTIHQWPATLVQPVGSPLSLECTVEGTSNPNLYWYRQAAGRGLQLLFYSVGIGQISSEVPQNLSASRPQDRQFILSSKKLLLSDSGFYLCAWSDGGWAGELFFGEGSRLTVL.

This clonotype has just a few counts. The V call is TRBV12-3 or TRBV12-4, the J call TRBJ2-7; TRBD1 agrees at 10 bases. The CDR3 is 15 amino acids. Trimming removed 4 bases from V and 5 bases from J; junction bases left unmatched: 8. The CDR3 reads CASSSDRGQVDEQYF. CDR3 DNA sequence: TGTGCCAGCAGTTCCGACAGGGGGCAGGTTGACGAGCAGTACTTC.

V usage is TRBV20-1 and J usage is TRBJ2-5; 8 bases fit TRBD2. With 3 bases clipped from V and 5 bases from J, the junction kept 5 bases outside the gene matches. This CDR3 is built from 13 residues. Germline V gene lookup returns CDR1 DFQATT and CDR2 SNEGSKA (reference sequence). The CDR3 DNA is TGCAGTGCTAGCGGGGGGGCCGGGGAGACCCAGTACTTC. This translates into CSASGGAGETQYF.